Listed below are T cell receptor beta chains from one sample, sequenced in a study of shared clonotypes between healthy human individuals. Profiled with immunoSEQ multiplex PCR; TCRdb holds only in-frame clones, not every one. The profile shows approximately 2,300,000 clones, just under 95% of them singletons. Specimen: naive CD4+ T cells from PBMCs. These receptors originate from a man aged 18 to 30 in good health. Some clones in this sample may be carry-over from other donors' samples. Each CDR3 is given with its conserved first and last residue. Fields, in order: V gene, J gene, CDR3 length, D gene, CDR3 protein. D genes are given only for firm matches.

TRBV27	TRBJ2-2	16	TRBD1	CASSSDRGTRTGELFF
TRBV5-1	TRBJ1-1	14	.	CASSYGTVNTEAFF
TRBV10-2	TRBJ2-3	13	TRBD2	CASSGRATDTQYF
TRBV7-3	TRBJ2-2	14	.	CASSPRLYTGELFF
TRBV9	TRBJ2-6	17	.	CASSEAPVVWGANVLTF
TRBV4-2	TRBJ1-1	14	.	CASSQDELNTEAFF
TRBV7-2	TRBJ2-7	11	.	CASSGRYEQYF
TRBV5-5	TRBJ2-7	16	TRBD1	CASSSSWGQGAPEQYF
TRBV27	TRBJ2-7	17	.	CASSSPWGRGQAYEQYF
TRBV27	TRBJ2-7	14	.	CASSMSGPLYEQYF
TRBV6-4	TRBJ2-7	12	TRBD2	CASTDGRREQYF
TRBV7-2	TRBJ1-2	14	TRBD1	CASSLGQTNYGYTF
TRBV28	TRBJ1-1	12	.	CASAVLGTEAFF
TRBV7-2	TRBJ1-3	16	TRBD1	CASSAWGTASGNTIYF
TRBV11-2	TRBJ2-2	16	TRBD2	CASSLSGGSNTGELFF
TRBV20-1	TRBJ1-4	11	.	CSASTGEKLFF